The T cell receptor beta chain under discussion was sequenced for a study of blood T cell repertoires in COVID-19 (TCRdb year 2020). Study-wide context: Samples from collaborators originated in the United States, Italy and Spain and spanned both the acute and convalescent phases of COVID-19. The repertoires were made available in a free public database intended to serve as a resource for research on the immune response to SARS-CoV-2. The samples were drawn from the first 160 participants of the ongoing ImmuneRACE study and from 1,254 subjects provided by 6 global collaborators. The dataset comprised deeply sampled blood TCRbeta repertoires from subjects exposed to, actively infected with, or recovered from COVID-19. The prospective study material was composed of cDNA or gDNA derived from T cells, B-cell-depleted T cells, or PBMCs. Sample metadata almost always included a de-identified subject ID, COVID-19 status, age in years and sex. Where available, HLA class I and class II types were taken from metadata supplied by the sample provider and were not determined by assay-based typing. The investigation overall reported the following: Clinical and demographic metadata were provided uncurated, with the amount varying by source and participant.

The trim is 5 bases for V and 1 base for J, with a gap of 12 bases between the germline ends. CDR3 length: 15 amino acids, cysteine to phenylalanine. Only CDR3 DNA is held: 45 bases, read in frame from base 1. CDR1 and CDR2 were assigned from the germline V gene as SGHVS and FQNEAQ. Whole blood was collected in K2EDTA tubes by collaborating institutions according to the institutions' own protocols. For TCRbeta analysis, collaborators shipped samples in one of three forms: frozen whole blood, isolated PBMCs, or DNA extracted from either of those sample types. This clone was seen a single time. There is no known antigen for this receptor. Base quality data are lacking; no much larger clone is found one base away. TCRbeta CDR3 regions were amplified from genomic DNA using the immunoSEQ Assay, a bias-controlled multiplex PCR. Concerning the study's data processing: The number of nucleated cells in each sample was estimated by amplification of reference gene primers within the assay. To quantify the absolute abundance of each unique TCRbeta CDR3 rearrangement, sequence reads were collapsed and filtered. For each sample, productive Simpson clonality was calculated by taking the square root of Simpson's diversity index across productive rearrangements. TCRdb limited this immuneACCESS table to in-frame rearrangements with V and J called. A share of clones is missing; checked studies link under half to unresolved V genes, and the rest is unexplained. V and J calls plus clone size are reproduced from that table; the DNA served to infer D and trimming. For this sample the table gives 110,000 to 150,000 clones, of which around 80% were detected only once. The top ten hold about 6.4% of the sample.

This clonotype was sampled from a human donor in a cohort sampled during active COVID-19. The chain is made from TRBV7-8 and TRBJ1-3; a confident D gene designation cannot be given. The sample was peripheral blood. The DNA reads as follows: TGTGCCAGCAGCCGGGAGAGGCTTTCTGGAAACACCATATATTTT. It translates to CASSRERLSGNTIYF. Full variable domain (CDR3 extended with the reference TRBV7-8 and TRBJ1-3 proteins): GAGVSQSPRYKVAKRGQDVALRCDPISGHVSLFWYQQALGQGPEFLTYFQNEAQLDKSGLPSDRFFAERPEGSVSTLKIQRTQQEDSAVYLCASSRERLSGNTIYFGEGSWLTVV.